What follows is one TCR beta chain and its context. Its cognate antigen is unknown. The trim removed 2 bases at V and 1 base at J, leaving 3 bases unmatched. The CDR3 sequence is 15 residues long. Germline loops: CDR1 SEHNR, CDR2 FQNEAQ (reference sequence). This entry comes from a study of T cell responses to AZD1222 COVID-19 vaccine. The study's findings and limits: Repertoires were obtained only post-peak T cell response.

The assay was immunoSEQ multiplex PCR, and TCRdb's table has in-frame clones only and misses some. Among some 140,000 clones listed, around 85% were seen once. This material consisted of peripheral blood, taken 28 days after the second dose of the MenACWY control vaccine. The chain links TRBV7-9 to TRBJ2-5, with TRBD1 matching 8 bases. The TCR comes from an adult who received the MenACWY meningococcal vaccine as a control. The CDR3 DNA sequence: TGTGCCAGCAGCTTAAGGGGACAGGCCCAAGAGACCCAGTACTTC. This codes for CASSLRGQAQETQYF.